This is a list of T cell receptor beta chains from one sample in a study of response to subunit inactivated influenza vaccine. From the RT-PCR reads, TCRdb called clonotypes with MiXCR, one entry per CDR3 protein. The sample carries about 500,000 distinct CDR3 sequences, approximately 16% recorded once. Source: CD4+ T cells sorted from PBMCs, taken around 25 months after vaccination. All receptors come from a man aged 45 to 70 who received an inactivated influenza vaccine. CDR3s include the opening cysteine and the closing phenylalanine or tryptophan. The D gene is left open where the match is weak. Rows give clone size only sometimes, using once, few, many, or a class for an expanded clone.

J: TRBJ2-5; D: NA; size: few; V: TRBV29-1; DNA: TGCAGCGTTGGAGGGATGGGGACCCAGTACTTC; CDR3: CSVGGMGTQYF
J: TRBJ2-7; D: NA; size: NA; V: TRBV12-3/TRBV12-4; DNA: TGTGCCAGCATCCGAGAAGGAACGGCCCTCGACGAGCAGTACTTC; CDR3: CASIREGTALDEQYF
J: TRBJ1-2; D: NA; size: many; V: TRBV28; DNA: TGTGCCAGCAGTTTCCGGGCAGGTCGAGGCTACACCTTC; CDR3: CASSFRAGRGYTF
J: TRBJ2-5; D: NA; size: many; V: TRBV5-1; DNA: TGCGCCAGCAGCTTGGACGGCAGACAAGAGACCCAGTACTTC; CDR3: CASSLDGRQETQYF
J: TRBJ2-1; D: TRBD2; size: few; V: TRBV10-2; DNA: TGCGCCAGCAGCGCACCGGGACTAGCGGTTCATAATGAGCAGTTCTTC; CDR3: CASSAPGLAVHNEQFF
J: TRBJ2-7; D: NA; size: NA; V: TRBV5-5; DNA: TGTGCCAGCAGCTGGGGCGGGGCAGAGTACGAGCAGTACTTC; CDR3: CASSWGGAEYEQYF
J: TRBJ2-4; D: NA; size: few; V: TRBV12-3/TRBV12-4; DNA: TGTGCCAGCAGTTTAGCGCTCGGGCAGAACATTCAGTACTTC; CDR3: CASSLALGQNIQYF
J: TRBJ2-3; D: TRBD1; size: few; V: TRBV6-6; DNA: TGTGCCAGCAGCGGGACAGGGTATACGCAGTATTTT; CDR3: CASSGTGYTQYF
J: TRBJ2-2; D: NA; size: NA; V: TRBV12-3/TRBV12-4; DNA: TGTGCCAGCAGTTTGGGGGGGCAGGGGAGGAACACCGGGGAGCTGTTTTTT; CDR3: CASSLGGQGRNTGELFF
J: TRBJ2-1; D: NA; size: few; V: TRBV10-3; DNA: TGTGCCATCGGCTCCTACAATGAGCAGTTCTTC; CDR3: CAIGSYNEQFF
J: TRBJ2-2; D: TRBD2; size: few; V: TRBV6-2/TRBV6-3; DNA: TGTGCCAGCCGGGGGGACTCAGACGGGGAGCTGTTTTTT; CDR3: CASRGDSDGELFF
J: TRBJ1-5; D: NA; size: NA; V: TRBV7-2; DNA: TGTGCCAGCAGCTTAGTGCGACAGGTGGGCAATCAGCCCCAGCATTTT; CDR3: CASSLVRQVGNQPQHF
J: TRBJ2-7; D: TRBD2; size: few; V: TRBV20-1; DNA: TGCAGTGCTACGTTGGCGGGAGGGCCTCTGTACGAGCAGTACTTC; CDR3: CSATLAGGPLYEQYF
J: TRBJ2-1; D: NA; size: NA; V: TRBV14; DNA: TGTGCCAGCAGCCTGTTGGGGGCAGGGAATGAGCAGTTCTTC; CDR3: CASSLLGAGNEQFF
J: TRBJ1-2; D: TRBD1; size: many; V: TRBV6-1; DNA: TGTGCCAGCGCCACAATAGGACAGGCGGGGGGCTACACCTTC; CDR3: CASATIGQAGGYTF
J: TRBJ1-1; D: NA; size: few; V: TRBV20-1; DNA: TGCAGTGGCGTAAGAAACACTGAAGCTTTCTTT; CDR3: CSGVRNTEAFF
J: TRBJ2-1; D: NA; size: NA; V: TRBV20-1; DNA: TGCAGTGCTACCATACTCAATGAGCAGTTCTTC; CDR3: CSATILNEQFF
J: TRBJ1-5; D: NA; size: NA; V: TRBV28; DNA: TGTGCCAGCAGTTTAGAATCCCCGTATAGCAATCAGCCCCAGCATTTT; CDR3: CASSLESPYSNQPQHF
J: TRBJ2-4; D: TRBD1; size: few; V: TRBV7-9; DNA: TGTGCCAGCAGCTACCGGGACAGGGCTAACATTCAGTACTTC; CDR3: CASSYRDRANIQYF
J: TRBJ2-1; D: NA; size: NA; V: TRBV4-3; DNA: TGCGCCAGCAGCCAAGATAGGGGGGGTTCTGTCTTC; CDR3: CASSQDRGGSVF
J: TRBJ1-5; D: NA; size: few; V: TRBV20-1; DNA: TGCAGTGCTAGAGATCTTCGGACCGGGACCTTTGGCCAGCCCCAGCATTTT; CDR3: CSARDLRTGTFGQPQHF
J: TRBJ2-2; D: TRBD1; size: NA; V: TRBV10-3; DNA: TGTGCCATCAGTGAGCAGGACAGGGATTACACCGGGGAGCTGTTTTTT; CDR3: CAISEQDRDYTGELFF
J: TRBJ2-6; D: TRBD1; size: NA; V: TRBV11-2; DNA: TGTGCCAGCAGCTTAATGGGGACAGGGTTACACTCTGGGGCCAACGTCCTGACTTTC; CDR3: CASSLMGTGLHSGANVLTF
J: TRBJ2-1; D: NA; size: NA; V: TRBV5-4; DNA: TGTGCCAGCAGCCCGGGAGTAGGGAGATCAAATGAGCAGTTCTTC; CDR3: CASSPGVGRSNEQFF
J: TRBJ1-4; D: NA; size: few; V: TRBV18; DNA: TGTGCCAGCTCACCGCAGGGGTTACAACTGTTTTTT; CDR3: CASSPQGLQLFF
J: TRBJ1-2; D: TRBD1; size: NA; V: TRBV10-3; DNA: TGTGCCATCAGTGAGTCACAGGGGCGCGAATATGGCTACACCTTC; CDR3: CAISESQGREYGYTF
J: TRBJ1-5; D: NA; size: NA; V: TRBV20-1; DNA: TGCAGTGCTAGAGTGGGGGGGAACCGCAATCAGCCCCAGCATTTT; CDR3: CSARVGGNRNQPQHF